This T cell receptor beta chain was recovered during a study of CD8+ T cells in alopecia areata. About the study: Grafting placed skin from roughly 6-12-month-old C3H/HeJ donors with spontaneous alopecia onto approximately 7-11-week-old female C3H/HeJ mice.

Study results and caveats: Clonality was higher in lesional than normal scalp, especially in alopecia totalis/universalis.

Sequencing used cDNA as its template, made by extracting RNA and reverse transcribing it. Profiled with immunoSEQ multiplex PCR; TCRdb holds only in-frame clones, not every one. The sample has around 300,000 clones, none seen only once. The CDR3 has 14 residues. Germline V gives CDR1 NNHDY, CDR2 SYVADS. The V and J ends lost 2 bases and 8 bases respectively, with 11 bases between them. Cells that came from pooled cutaneous lymph nodes were sorted using CD4, CD8alpha, NKG2D, NKG2ACE and other markers. This clone was seen only a few times. Its specificity is not known. All gene names here are mouse names. The read finishes 3 residues shy of the CDR3 end, and the germline J gene is used to complete it.

The sequence came from a C3H/HeJ mouse with alopecia areata. This line is of MHC haplotype H2-k. Source material: CD4+ T cells sorted from a lymph node. The rearrangement links TRBV13-3 to TRBJ1-6; D might be TRBD1 (5 bases). TRBJ1-6 is marked as an open reading frame, function uncertain. This CDR3 is CASSDYRRDSPLYF. CDR3 bases read: TGTGCCAGCAGTGACTACAGGAGGGATTCGCCC.